This T cell receptor beta chain was recovered during a study of beta chain features in type 1 diabetes. Study-level information: Across every sample, 107,917,701 sorted cells were examined in total.

Study outcomes and limitations: An over-representation of cells with high TCR expression could result from cDNA sequencing. Among all four CD4+ subsets, Type 1 diabetes patients had TCRB CDR3s that were moderately but significantly shorter.

V was pared by 0 bases and J by 3 bases, with 10 bases between. CDR1 is MNHNS, CDR2 SASEGT, per germline. This CDR3 has 15 residues. This clone turned up a few times. Its antigen is not known. The entirety of the isolated RNA underwent reverse transcription, so expressed TCRB transcripts were sequenced. Assay used: immunoSEQ multiplex PCR; TCRdb lists only in-frame clones, some missing. This sample has fewer than 450,000 clones, with about 13% found just once. Via the markers CD45RO/CCR7/CD25/CD127/CD95/CD27, stem cell-like memory, regulatory, central memory and naive CD4+ cells were sorted. V and J are TRBV6-1 and TRBJ2-3, with D perhaps TRBD1 (6 bases). This TCR was sampled from a woman between 18 and 30 years old with type 1 diabetes. The specimen sequenced was naive CD4+ T cells from blood. The CDR3 sequence: CASSEAAGTTDTQYF. The CDR3 DNA reads TGTGCCAGCAGTGAAGCGGCAGGGACAACAGATACGCAGTATTTT.